These T cell receptor beta chains were read from a single sample in a study of molecular identifiers for immune sequencing clone quantification. TCRdb reprocessed the PCR reads via MiXCR and lists one record per CDR3 protein. The table lists under 600,000 distinct CDR3 sequences, under 30% of them singletons. The sample comprised naive CD8+ T cells from blood, with Jurkat cell RNA spiked in. These receptors all stem from a human donor in good health. Some libraries in this study had Jurkat cell RNA spiked in. CDR3s include the opening cysteine and the closing phenylalanine or tryptophan. D genes are given only for firm matches. Some rows have no size entry. The others give once, few or many, or a class for an expanded clone.

v_call	j_call	d_call	clone_size	cdr3_aa	cdr3_nt
TRBV2	TRBJ2-1	TRBD2	-	CASSPLGAGGLWEQFF	TGTGCCAGCAGCCCCCTCGGAGCGGGAGGGCTTTGGGAGCAGTTCTTC
TRBV29-1	TRBJ1-2	-	few	CSSTGNGYGYTF	TGCAGCTCGACAGGTAACGGCTATGGCTACACCTTC
TRBV4-1	TRBJ2-7	-	few	CASSQDKYGPGKYF	TGCGCCAGCAGCCAAGATAAGTACGGTCCGGGAAAGTACTTC
TRBV7-6	TRBJ2-3	-	many	CASSSTRTSPTDTQYF	TGTGCCAGCAGCTCAACCCGGACATCGCCCACAGATACGCAGTATTTT
TRBV20-1	TRBJ1-2	TRBD1	-	CSARAPGGAGYTF	TGCAGTGCTAGAGCGCCAGGGGGCGCGGGCTACACCTTC
TRBV7-3	TRBJ2-4	-	many	CASSLPGLAKNIQYF	TGTGCCAGCAGCTTACCAGGTCTAGCCAAAAACATTCAGTACTTC
TRBV12-3/TRBV12-4	TRBJ1-5	-	many	CASSHGHPSNQPQHF	TGTGCCAGCAGTCACGGACATCCCAGCAATCAGCCCCAGCATTTT
TRBV2	TRBJ2-5	-	-	CASSDGSTGWYQETQYF	TGTGCCAGCAGCGACGGGAGTACAGGATGGTACCAAGAGACCCAGTACTTC
TRBV27	TRBJ1-5	TRBD1	-	CASSLGTGLNQPQHF	TGTGCCAGCAGTCTGGGGACAGGGTTGAATCAGCCCCAGCATTTT
TRBV7-9	TRBJ2-2	TRBD2	-	CASSLLAGDVEELFF	TGTGCCAGCAGCTTACTAGCGGGAGACGTCGAGGAGCTGTTTTTT
TRBV5-1	TRBJ2-5	TRBD1	many	CASSPGQGAWETQYF	TGCGCCAGCAGCCCCGGACAGGGGGCATGGGAGACCCAGTACTTC
TRBV28	TRBJ2-6	TRBD1	many	CASSSPGQGASGANVLTF	TGTGCCAGCAGTTCGCCGGGACAGGGGGCTTCTGGGGCCAACGTCCTGACTTTC
TRBV3-1	TRBJ2-6	-	-	CAGSQDLAGANVLTF	TGTGCCGGCAGCCAAGACTTAGCTGGGGCCAACGTCCTGACTTTC
TRBV2	TRBJ1-2	-	many	CASSDEWQGGDGYTF	TGTGCCAGCAGTGATGAATGGCAGGGAGGGGATGGCTACACCTTC
TRBV19	TRBJ2-3	-	few	CASSFFTGDTQYF	TGTGCCAGTAGCTTTTTTACGGGGGATACGCAGTATTTT
TRBV4-1	TRBJ2-7	TRBD1	-	CASSPAGTGTYEQYF	TGCGCCAGCAGCCCAGCCGGGACAGGGACCTACGAGCAGTACTTC
TRBV4-3	TRBJ2-7	-	many	CASSQDRAGGAYEQYF	TGCGCCAGCAGCCAAGATAGGGCAGGGGGGGCCTACGAGCAGTACTTC
TRBV7-9	TRBJ2-2	TRBD2	few	CASSSHRTSGAGELFF	TGTGCCAGCAGCTCCCACCGGACTAGCGGGGCCGGGGAGCTGTTTTTT
TRBV10-3	TRBJ1-1	-	-	CAISDPGTLLRGAFF	TGTGCCATCAGTGACCCCGGGACACTCCTTAGGGGGGCTTTCTTT
TRBV20-1	TRBJ2-1	-	-	CSARDRKGTLYNEQFF	TGCAGTGCTAGAGATCGGAAGGGCACTCTCTACAATGAGCAGTTCTTC
TRBV12-3/TRBV12-4	TRBJ1-4	-	-	CASSLSASRNEKLFF	TGTGCCAGCAGTTTATCGGCGAGTAGAAATGAAAAACTGTTTTTT
TRBV7-9	TRBJ2-5	TRBD2	few	CASSPLAGGMETQYF	TGTGCCAGCAGCCCACTTGCGGGGGGGATGGAGACCCAGTACTTC
TRBV12-3/TRBV12-4	TRBJ2-3	-	-	CASSFGPGTDTQYF	TGTGCCAGCAGTTTCGGACCGGGCACAGATACGCAGTATTTT